Listed here are 13 T cell receptor beta chains from one sample, sequenced in a study of blood T cell repertoires in COVID-19. TCRdb keeps only in-frame clones here, not all; method: immunoSEQ multiplex PCR. The table includes a few hundred thousand clones, about 87% detected once. Sequencing input: peripheral blood. These receptors all come from a woman between 45 and 60 years old with COVID-19, enrolled during active disease.

This clone was observed once. The V call is TRBV27, the J call TRBJ2-6; 10 bases match TRBD1. Looked up from germline, CDR1 is MNHEY and CDR2 is SMNVEV (reference sequence). V lost 2 bases to trimming and J lost 0 bases; unmatched junction nucleotides: 10. The CDR3 length is 20 residues. The CDR3: CASSLRSTGGTPSGANVLTF. The CDR3 coding sequence is TGTGCCAGCAGTTTAAGGTCGACAGGGGGCACTCCCTCTGGGGCCAACGTCCTGACTTTC.

This clone was observed once. The chain couples TRBV3-1 (or the pseudogene TRBV3-2) to TRBJ2-7; 9 bases are shared with TRBD2. The CDR3 has 17 amino acids. Germline CDR1 reads LGHDT; CDR2 reads YNNKEL (reference sequence). V was pared by 1 base and J by 4 bases, with 11 bases of the junction left unmatched. CDR3 sequence reads: CASSQGVVTSGFYEQYF. CDR3 sequence (DNA): TGTGCCAGCAGCCAAGGGGTAGTGACTAGCGGATTTTACGAGCAGTACTTC.

This sequence joins TRBV7-9 and TRBJ1-1, with 8 positions matching TRBD1. The CDR3 totals 17 residues. Unmatched junction bases numbered 15, after V lost 4 bases and J lost 5 bases. Germline CDR1 and CDR2: SEHNR and FQNEAQ (reference sequence). The CDR3 region is CASSSLPAVQGATEAFF. CDR3 nucleotides: TGTGCCAGCAGCTCCCTCCCGGCCGTCCAGGGGGCTACTGAAGCTTTCTTT.

The chain combines TRBV3-1 (or the pseudogene TRBV3-2) with TRBJ2-7, with D unclear. This CDR3 contains 15 residues. V was clipped by 0 bases and J by 6 bases, with 15 bases between them. Germline-derived CDR1 and CDR2 are LGHDT and YNNKEL (reference sequence). The CDR3 DNA follows: TGTGCCAGCAGCCAAGAAGCAAGAGGAGCTGGCGAGCAGTACTTC. Encoded protein: CASSQEARGAGEQYF.

The count of this clone is one. The chain carries TRBV9 and TRBJ1-3; no clear D gene. Germline CDR1 reads SGDLS; CDR2 reads YYNGEE. The germline V and J ends were trimmed by 0 bases and 4 bases, with 8 bases remaining between them. This CDR3 has 14 amino acids. As DNA, the CDR3 is TGTGCCAGCAGCGTAGGAGGGAAGGGAAACACCATATATTTT. Translated, it gives CASSVGGKGNTIYF.

The chain has TRBV29-1 and TRBJ2-5; 8 bases line up with TRBD2. The CDR3 length is 14 residues. CDR1 is SQVTM and CDR2 is ANQGSEA in the germline V gene. V shed 5 bases, J shed 2 bases, and the junction held 7 bases outside the gene matches. As DNA, the CDR3 is TGCAGCGTTAGGCAGCGGGGGACTCAAGAGACCCAGTACTTC. As protein: CSVRQRGTQETQYF.

V is TRBV18 and J is TRBJ2-5, with D unresolved. The length of the CDR3 is 14 residues. The V gene lost 4 bases and the J gene lost 1 base, with 10 bases spanning the gap. CDR1 and CDR2 (germline): KGHSH, LQKENI. The DNA of the CDR3 is TGTGCCAGCTCACTCCAATTCCCCCAAGAGACCCAGTACTTC. Amino acids: CASSLQFPQETQYF.

This clone appeared a single time. This chain connects TRBV30 to TRBJ2-2; TRBD2 is a possible D gene (6 bases). The CDR3 consists of 12 residues. V was cut by 8 bases and J by 4 bases, with 11 bases left in between. The germline V gene has CDR1 GTSNPN and CDR2 SVGIG (reference sequence). The chain's CDR3 is CAVGGPTGELFF. The CDR3 coding sequence is TGTGCCGTGGGGGGACCCACCGGGGAGCTGTTTTTT.

This chain joins TRBV10-2 and TRBJ2-7; perhaps TRBD1 as D (7 bases). The CDR3 extends over 13 amino acids. V was pared by 8 bases and J by 4 bases, with 15 bases between. Germline V CDR1 and CDR2: WSHSY, SAAADI. The CDR3 coding sequence is TGCGCCAGCTCCCTGGCAGGGGGGTACGAGCAGTACTTC. Its protein is CASSLAGGYEQYF.

The V and J genes are TRBV7-9 and TRBJ1-1; D gene unclear. Deletions cut 5 bases from V and 1 base from J, with 8 bases between. Germline CDR1 is SEHNR and CDR2 is FQNEAQ (reference sequence). The CDR3 consists of 13 residues. In nucleotides, the CDR3 is TGTGCCAGCAGCGAACTTCAGAACACTGAAGCTTTCTTT. Translation gives CASSELQNTEAFF.

J is TRBJ1-2 and V is TRBV10-3, with TRBD1 matching over 7 bases. V was clipped by 11 bases and J by 1 base; unmatched bases: 7. The CDR3 is 13 residues long. Germline loops: CDR1 ENHRY, CDR2 SYGVKD. The CDR3 nucleotides read TGTGCCGTTGGGACAGCGATTAACTATGGCTACACCTTC. Translation gives CAVGTAINYGYTF.

The chain carries TRBV6-4 and TRBJ1-1, with unresolved D. The CDR3 runs 10 residues. Looked up from germline, CDR1 is MRHNA and CDR2 is SNTAGT. Trimming stripped 10 bases from V and 2 bases from J, with 5 bases between. The CDR3 DNA follows: TGTGCCACCCCTAACACTGAAGCTTTCTTT. Its translation is CATPNTEAFF.

J is TRBJ2-3 and V is TRBV18, with 11 nucleotides matching TRBD2. J lost 5 bases, V lost 3 bases, and 7 bases had no gene match. There are 16 residues in the CDR3. The germline V gene has CDR1 KGHSH and CDR2 LQKENI. The CDR3 DNA reads TGTGCCAGCTCACCTATACTAGCGGGGGATAGAGATACGCAGTATTTT. This sequence encodes CASSPILAGDRDTQYF. The full variable domain, with the rest looked up from reference TRBV18 and TRBJ2-3, is NAGVMQNPRHLVRRRGQEARLRCSPMKGHSHVYWYRQLPEEGLKFMVYLQKENIIDESGMPKERFSAEFPKEGPSILRIQQVVRGDSAAYFCASSPILAGDRDTQYFGPGTRLTVL.